This is a list of T cell receptor beta chains from one sample in a study of blood T cell repertoires in COVID-19. Method: immunoSEQ multiplex PCR; TCRdb's copy keeps in-frame clones and lacks some. Among 70,000 to 100,000 clones listed, around three quarters were seen once. Input material: peripheral blood. The receptors come from a woman between 50 and 59 years old with acute or convalescent COVID-19. CDR3s include the opening cysteine and the closing phenylalanine or tryptophan. Fields, in order: clone size, J gene, V gene, D gene, CDR3 DNA, CDR3 protein. The D gene is left open where the match is weak. For some rows the clone size is stated as once, few or many, or as a class when expanded; others skip it.

size: .; J: TRBJ1-4; V: TRBV6-5; D: .; DNA: TGTGCCAGCAGTTACAGTCCCCAGGGAACTAATGAAAAACTGTTTTTT; CDR3: CASSYSPQGTNEKLFF
size: .; J: TRBJ1-2; V: TRBV3-1/TRBV3-2; D: .; DNA: TGTGCCAGCAGCCATAGGGGGGGTAGTTATGGCTACACCTTC; CDR3: CASSHRGGSYGYTF
size: .; J: TRBJ2-5; V: TRBV4-1; D: TRBD2; DNA: TGCGCCAGCAGCCAAGCTAGCGGGGGGTTCGAGACCCAGTACTTC; CDR3: CASSQASGGFETQYF
size: .; J: TRBJ2-7; V: TRBV3-1/TRBV3-2; D: .; DNA: TGTGCCCGCAGCCAAGACACCACGGTTTACCACGAGCAGTACTTC; CDR3: CARSQDTTVYHEQYF
size: few; J: TRBJ1-1; V: TRBV12-3/TRBV12-4; D: .; DNA: TGTGCCAGCAGTTTAGGTGCAGCGGGTCCAGCTTTCTTT; CDR3: CASSLGAAGPAFF
size: .; J: TRBJ2-5; V: TRBV2; D: .; DNA: TGTGCCAGCAGTGAATTGGCAGGGAAAGAGACCCAGTACTTC; CDR3: CASSELAGKETQYF
size: once; J: TRBJ1-2; V: TRBV10-3; D: TRBD1; DNA: TGTGCCATCAGTGAGTCACAGGGGGCGCGAGGCTACACCTTC; CDR3: CAISESQGARGYTF
size: .; J: TRBJ2-5; V: TRBV5-1; D: TRBD2; DNA: TGCGCCAGCAGCCCGGCACTAGCGGGGTTTGAGACCCAGTACTTC; CDR3: CASSPALAGFETQYF
size: .; J: TRBJ2-3; V: TRBV29-1; D: .; DNA: TGCAGCGGAGGTAGCACAGATACGCAGTATTTT; CDR3: CSGGSTDTQYF
size: .; J: TRBJ2-7; V: TRBV15; D: TRBD1; DNA: TGTGCCACCAGCAGAGGCCGACAGGGTCTATCCTACGAGCAGTACTTC; CDR3: CATSRGRQGLSYEQYF
size: .; J: TRBJ2-1; V: TRBV9; D: .; DNA: TGTGCCAGCCCGGGGGGATTGGCCAGGGGAGTTGCGGGGGACGACAATGAGCAGTTCTTC; CDR3: CASPGGLARGVAGDDNEQFF
size: .; J: TRBJ2-3; V: TRBV7-3; D: .; DNA: TGTGCCAGCAGCCCTGGCGGGGAACTCACAGATACGCAGTATTTT; CDR3: CASSPGGELTDTQYF
size: .; J: TRBJ2-5; V: TRBV6-5; D: .; DNA: TGTGCCAGCAGTTACTCGAGAGGGATAGGATGGGAGACCCAGTACTTC; CDR3: CASSYSRGIGWETQYF
size: .; J: TRBJ2-2; V: TRBV7-9; D: .; DNA: TGTGCCAGCATCGGCGGAGCGACGACGAACACCGGGGAGCTGTTTTTT; CDR3: CASIGGATTNTGELFF
size: .; J: TRBJ1-5; V: TRBV10-3; D: TRBD1; DNA: TGTGCCATCAGCCGTCGACAGGGGGATCAGCCCCAGCATTTT; CDR3: CAISRRQGDQPQHF
size: .; J: TRBJ2-3; V: TRBV2; D: .; DNA: TGTGCCAGCAGTGGCCCCGGGGGGCGCACAGATACGCAGTATTTT; CDR3: CASSGPGGRTDTQYF
size: .; J: TRBJ2-3; V: TRBV24-1; D: TRBD2; DNA: TGTGCCACCTCAGGGACTAGCGGGGGGGCCAAAGATACGCAGTATTTT; CDR3: CATSGTSGGAKDTQYF
size: .; J: TRBJ2-5; V: TRBV5-1; D: TRBD2; DNA: TGCGCCAGCATAGGGGGTAGCGGGAGTCAAGAGACCCAGTACTTC; CDR3: CASIGGSGSQETQYF
size: .; J: TRBJ1-1; V: TRBV28; D: .; DNA: TGTGCCACCATAGGGGCGAACACTGAAGCTTTCTTT; CDR3: CATIGANTEAFF
size: .; J: TRBJ1-1; V: TRBV14; D: .; DNA: TGTGCCAGCAGCTTCGGTAGGGGGAACACTGAAGCTTTCTTT; CDR3: CASSFGRGNTEAFF
size: .; J: TRBJ1-1; V: TRBV29-1; D: .; DNA: TGCAGCGCCGTACGCCAGATTAACACTGAAGCTTTCTTT; CDR3: CSAVRQINTEAFF
size: .; J: TRBJ1-2; V: TRBV12-3/TRBV12-4; D: .; DNA: TGTGCCAGCAGTTTTTCGGTGGACTATGGCTACACCTTC; CDR3: CASSFSVDYGYTF
size: .; J: TRBJ2-7; V: TRBV6-2/TRBV6-3; D: TRBD1; DNA: TGTGCCAGCAGTCCAGGACAGGGAAGCTCCTACGAGCAGTACTTC; CDR3: CASSPGQGSSYEQYF
size: .; J: TRBJ1-1; V: TRBV30; D: .; DNA: TGTGCCTGCCCTTTGACGGGGGGCGCCTTAGGCACTGAAGCTTTCTTT; CDR3: CACPLTGGALGTEAFF
size: .; J: TRBJ2-7; V: TRBV4-3; D: .; DNA: TGCGCCAGCAGCCAAGCTCCCGGAACAGGGAGCCACGAGCAGTACTTC; CDR3: CASSQAPGTGSHEQYF
size: .; J: TRBJ1-2; V: TRBV19; D: TRBD1; DNA: TGTGCCAGTAGTACTCTCGGGACAGAACGGTGGAATGGCTACACCTTC; CDR3: CASSTLGTERWNGYTF
size: many; J: TRBJ1-6; V: TRBV28; D: TRBD1; DNA: TGTGCCAGCAGTCTCCATAGGGGGCCGGGACGCCTATTGAATTCACCCCTCCACTTT; CDR3: CASSLHRGPGRLLNSPLHF
size: .; J: TRBJ1-2; V: TRBV9; D: .; DNA: TGTGCCAGCACCAAGAGCCAGGACTATGGCTACACCTTC; CDR3: CASTKSQDYGYTF
size: .; J: TRBJ1-6; V: TRBV20-1; D: .; DNA: TGCAGTGCTAGTCCCGGGCCACAGGCCCTCCACTTT; CDR3: CSASPGPQALHF
size: .; J: TRBJ2-2; V: TRBV7-2; D: TRBD2; DNA: TGTGCCAGCAGCCTCGTTAGCGGGGGGGGAACCGGGGAGCTGTTTTTT; CDR3: CASSLVSGGGTGELFF
size: few; J: TRBJ1-5; V: TRBV4-2; D: .; DNA: TGTGCCAGCAGCCAGGGGACGGAGGGAGGCAATCAGCCCCAGCATTTT; CDR3: CASSQGTEGGNQPQHF
size: .; J: TRBJ2-3; V: TRBV12-5; D: .; DNA: TGTGCTAGTGGTTCCGGACATGGAGCAGATACGCAGTATTTT; CDR3: CASGSGHGADTQYF
size: .; J: TRBJ2-5; V: TRBV11-1; D: .; DNA: TGTGCCAGCAGCTGGGAAGGACAGCAAGAGACCCAGTACTTC; CDR3: CASSWEGQQETQYF
size: .; J: TRBJ2-7; V: TRBV3-1/TRBV3-2; D: TRBD1; DNA: TGTGCCAGCAGCCAAAGGGGTGGGGGACAGGGGGCTCGGGAGCAGTACTTC; CDR3: CASSQRGGGQGAREQYF
size: once; J: TRBJ2-1; V: TRBV9; D: .; DNA: TGTGCCAGCAGCGTAGACGGGGACAATGAGCAGTTCTTC; CDR3: CASSVDGDNEQFF
size: few; J: TRBJ1-1; V: TRBV30; D: TRBD1; DNA: TGTGCCTTGGACAGGGGGAGCATGAACACTGAAGCTTTCTTT; CDR3: CALDRGSMNTEAFF
size: many; J: TRBJ2-2; V: TRBV7-9; D: .; DNA: TGTGCCAGCAGCCTAGGGACTGCAAACACCGGGGAGCTGTTTTTT; CDR3: CASSLGTANTGELFF
size: few; J: TRBJ2-3; V: TRBV6-6; D: .; DNA: TGTGCCAGCAGTTACCCCCCGCTAGCAGATACGCAGTATTTT; CDR3: CASSYPPLADTQYF
size: .; J: TRBJ1-3; V: TRBV30; D: .; DNA: TGTGCCTGGAGTGGGGCCAACTCTGGAAACACCATATATTTT; CDR3: CAWSGANSGNTIYF
size: .; J: TRBJ2-7; V: TRBV6-5; D: .; DNA: TGTGCCAGCAGTTACTCCGACAGGTTAGGGGAGCAGTACTTC; CDR3: CASSYSDRLGEQYF
size: .; J: TRBJ1-1; V: TRBV30; D: .; DNA: TGTGCCTGGAGTGTACGTCCCGGACAGAGAGTTTTAGGGAACACTGAAGCTTTCTTT; CDR3: CAWSVRPGQRVLGNTEAFF
size: .; J: TRBJ1-1; V: TRBV24-1; D: .; DNA: TGTGCCACCAGTGAAGCAGGGAACACTGAAGCTTTCTTT; CDR3: CATSEAGNTEAFF
size: .; J: TRBJ2-2; V: TRBV7-2; D: TRBD1; DNA: TGTGCCAGCAGACAACAGGGGGCGAACACCGGGGAGCTGTTTTTT; CDR3: CASRQQGANTGELFF
size: medium-sized; J: TRBJ1-2; V: TRBV10-3; D: TRBD1; DNA: TGTGCCGGGGGAGACAGGGCCTATGGCTACACCTTC; CDR3: CAGGDRAYGYTF
size: .; J: TRBJ1-5; V: TRBV28; D: .; DNA: TGTGCCAGCAGGGCCAATCAGCCCCAGCATTTT; CDR3: CASRANQPQHF
size: .; J: TRBJ1-5; V: TRBV7-2; D: .; DNA: TGTGCCAGCAGCTTAGCGCAGGCCAGTGCCCAGCATTTT; CDR3: CASSLAQASAQHF
size: .; J: TRBJ1-6; V: TRBV7-2; D: TRBD1; DNA: TGTGCCAGCAGCGGACAGGGGCCCCTTAATCCCCTCCACTTT; CDR3: CASSGQGPLNPLHF
size: .; J: TRBJ1-2; V: TRBV7-2; D: .; DNA: TGTGCCAGCAGCTTAGCGGGGGGCTATGGCTACACCTTC; CDR3: CASSLAGGYGYTF
size: .; J: TRBJ2-5; V: TRBV2; D: TRBD2; DNA: TGTGCCAGCAGTGAATTCGGGCGGGGGGGCCTCCAAGAGACCCAGTACTTC; CDR3: CASSEFGRGGLQETQYF
size: .; J: TRBJ1-1; V: TRBV3-1/TRBV3-2; D: .; DNA: TGTGCCAGCAGCCCCCTGGTCTTCCAGGAAGCTTTCTTT; CDR3: CASSPLVFQEAFF